This TCR beta chain was captured by sequencing in a study of blood T cell repertoires in COVID-19. Study information: Spain, Italy and the United States supplied samples that represented acute and convalescent COVID-19.

Germline CDR1 is SEHNR and CDR2 is FQNEAQ (reference sequence). CDR3 length: 13 amino acids. J gave up 4 bases and V 7 bases, and 3 bases lay outside the gene matches. Patients at the Seattle site were enrolled during active infection and followed longitudinally. In the authors' methods: Counts of nucleated cells, estimated from reference gene primer amplification, were obtained. The table came from immunoSEQ multiplex PCR; TCRdb's copy has only in-frame clones and leaves some out. The DNA was the basis for D and trimming; V, J and clone size are from that table. This sample has roughly 110,000 clones, with around 78% found just once.

The source is a man at least 80 years old with COVID-19, enrolled during active disease. The sample was peripheral blood. The V and J genes are TRBV7-9 and TRBJ1-5, with 8 bases lining up with TRBD1. CDR3 in amino acids: CASTQGVNQPQHF. DNA of the CDR3: TGTGCCAGCACACAGGGGGTGAATCAGCCCCAGCATTTT.